The next 21 T cell receptor beta chains were all read from a single sample in a study of T cells in Graves' hyperthyroidism and ophthalmopathy. Researchers amplified the TCR beta CDR3 regions from RNA transcripts. RT-PCR in the first round (using the HTBI primer set) targeted the TCR CDR3. TCRdb used MiXCR to reprocess the multiplex PCR reads, holding one entry per CDR3 protein. Counted here are hundreds of thousands of distinct CDR3 sequences, around 14% occurring once; the ten biggest clones make up roughly 7.4%. Specimen: blood. The origin of the receptors is a young woman with Graves' hyperthyroidism.

This rearrangement joins TRBV10-1 to TRBJ2-7; D possibly corresponds to TRBD1 (6 bases). Germline CDR1 and CDR2: WNHNN and SYGVQD (reference sequence). V shed 10 bases and J shed 4 bases, with 17 bases lying between them. The CDR3 has 13 amino acids. DNA of the CDR3: TGCGCCATTTGGACAGAACCTTCATACGAGCAGTACTTC. As protein: CAIWTEPSYEQYF.

This clonotype was detected many times. The genes are TRBV28 and TRBJ2-3; 11 bases agree with TRBD2. The germline V gene has CDR1 MDHEN and CDR2 SYDVKM. This CDR3 has 17 amino acids. With 2 bases clipped from V and 7 bases from J, the junction kept 11 bases outside the gene matches. CDR3 region: CASSLQLAGGFMNTQYF. Here the CDR3 DNA reads TGTGCCAGCAGTTTACAGTTAGCGGGGGGGTTCATGAATACGCAGTATTTT.

This rearrangement joins TRBV28 to TRBJ2-3, with 9 bases that match TRBD1. CDR3 length: 13 residues. CDR1 and CDR2 from the germline V gene are MDHEN and SYDVKM. After removal of 7 bases from V and 6 bases from J, the junction contained 5 bases not matched to a gene. The CDR3 is CASKGTGWDTQYF. The CDR3 coding sequence is TGTGCCAGCAAGGGGACAGGGTGGGATACGCAGTATTTT.

This clonotype was counted at least ten times. The rearrangement joins TRBV9 to TRBJ2-1; the D gene is possibly TRBD1 (6 bases). The CDR3 has 17 residues. With 0 bases removed from V and 7 bases from J, the gap between germline ends came to 20 bases. Germline V gene sequence: CDR1 SGDLS, CDR2 YYNGEE. CDR3 nucleotide sequence: TGTGCCAGCAGCGTAGAGACGGTAGGAACAGGGAAAAATGAGCAGTTCTTC. Translation: CASSVETVGTGKNEQFF.

Many counts were recorded for this clonotype. This chain joins TRBV6-1 and TRBJ2-1, with D possibly TRBD1 on 6 matching bases. The CDR3 length is 13 residues. Trimming removed 5 bases at V and 9 bases at J, with 14 bases between. Germline-derived CDR1 and CDR2 are MNHNS and SASEGT. CDR3 amino acids: CASSSQTGGEQFF. The CDR3 DNA reads TGTGCCAGCAGTTCCCAGACAGGCGGTGAGCAGTTCTTC.

This clonotype was seen at least ten times. The genes are TRBV27 and TRBJ2-1, with D uncertain. Germline-derived CDR1 and CDR2 are MNHEY and SMNVEV (reference sequence). This CDR3 is 13 amino acids long. V was pared by 2 bases and J by 7 bases, with 9 bases between. The CDR3 sequence is CASSLLWRNEQFF. The CDR3 region has the DNA TGTGCCAGCAGTTTACTTTGGCGAAATGAGCAGTTCTTC.

In this sample, this clonotype turned up a few times. This chain connects TRBV19 to TRBJ2-2; D gene uncertain. CDR3 length equals 14 residues. The V end was cut by 1 base, the J end by 3 bases, with 6 bases between. The germline V gene encodes CDR1 LNHDA and CDR2 SQIVND (reference sequence). CDR3 protein: CASSIVGDTGELFF. The CDR3 coding sequence is TGTGCCAGTAGTATAGTTGGGGACACCGGGGAGCTGTTTTTT.

The CDR3 DNA reads TGTGCCAGTAGTATTGGGACTAGCGGGAGGCGAAATACGCAGTATTTT. This gives the protein CASSIGTSGRRNTQYF. This sequence joins TRBV19 and TRBJ2-3; 15 nucleotides agree with TRBD2. This CDR3 contains 16 residues. The V segment lost 3 bases and the J segment 7 bases; nucleotides outside the gene matches: 5. The V gene's germline CDR1 is LNHDA and CDR2 SQIVND (reference sequence).

This clonotype was recorded many times. The CDR3 sequence is CASKRTSGRDGEQFF. CDR3 bases: TGTGCCAGCAAGAGGACTAGCGGGAGGGACGGTGAGCAGTTCTTC. The chain carries TRBV25-1 and TRBJ2-1; 15 bases are shared with TRBD2. Per germline, CDR1 MGHDK and CDR2 SYGVNS. With 7 bases clipped from V and 9 bases from J, the junction kept 7 bases outside the gene matches. The CDR3 has 15 residues.

This clonotype was counted ten times or more. J is TRBJ2-3 and V is TRBV11-3; weak D call: TRBD2 (5 bases). CDR3 length: 14 amino acids. Germline lookup yields CDR1 SGHNT and CDR2 YENEEA. V dropped 5 bases and J dropped 4 bases, with 13 bases sitting between them. This CDR3 reads CASSPEWGADTQYF. DNA of the CDR3: TGTGCCAGCAGCCCAGAGTGGGGAGCAGATACGCAGTATTTT. The full variable domain, in which reference TRBV11-3 and TRBJ2-3 provide the parts outside the CDR3, is EAGVVQSPRYKIIEKKQPVAFWCNPISGHNTLYWYLQNLGQGPELLIRYENEEAVDDSQLPKDRFSAERLKGVDSTLKIQPAELGDSAVYLCASSPEWGADTQYFGPGTRLTVL.

This clonotype was recorded at least ten times. The gene calls are TRBV30 and TRBJ2-3; D gene ambiguous. This CDR3 comprises 12 residues. V lost 4 bases to trimming and J lost 0 bases, with 5 bases between them. Germline CDR1 and CDR2: GTSNPN and SVGIG (reference sequence). The chain's CDR3 is CAWTGSTDTQYF. The DNA for the CDR3 is TGTGCCTGGACGGGTAGCACAGATACGCAGTATTTT. Variable domain in full (rest from reference TRBV30 and TRBJ2-3): SQTIHQWPATLVQPVGSPLSLECTVEGTSNPNLYWYRQAAGRGLQLLFYSVGIGQISSEVPQNLSASRPQDRQFILSSKKLLLSDSGFYLCAWTGSTDTQYFGPGTRLTVL.

This clonotype was picked up many times. This rearrangement joins TRBV19 to TRBJ2-1, with TRBD2 identical over 9 bases. V was clipped by 7 bases and J by 4 bases; unmatched bases: 11. The CDR3 has 16 amino acids. Germline assignment: CDR1 LNHDA and CDR2 SQIVND (reference sequence). The CDR3 loop reads CASMRQRGEIYNEQFF. The CDR3 DNA reads TGTGCCAGTATGCGGCAGCGGGGGGAGATTTACAATGAGCAGTTCTTC.

This clonotype has at least ten counts. This sequence joins TRBV12-3 or TRBV12-4 and TRBJ2-3, with a weak D call TRBD2 (6 bases). The germline V and J ends were trimmed by 2 bases and 12 bases, with 18 bases remaining between them. This CDR3 has 14 amino acids. Here the CDR3 reads CASSLPGARSVQYF. As DNA, the CDR3 is TGTGCCAGCAGTTTACCGGGAGCCCGATCGGTACAGTATTTT.

This clonotype was observed at least ten times. This sequence joins TRBV5-1 and TRBJ2-1, with D possibly being TRBD1 or TRBD2 (6 bases each). Trimming stripped 4 bases from V and 7 bases from J, with 12 bases between. The CDR3 totals 13 residues. The germline V gene has CDR1 SGHRS and CDR2 YFSETQ. The DNA of the CDR3 is TGCGCCAGCAGCGGGGGGCTAAAAAATGAGCAGTTCTTC. It yields the protein CASSGGLKNEQFF. The variable domain in full, completed from reference TRBV5-1 and TRBJ2-1, reads KAGVTQTPRYLIKTRGQQVTLSCSPISGHRSVSWYQQTPGQGLQFLFEYFSETQRNKGNFPGRFSGRQFSNSRSEMNVSTLELGDSALYLCASSGGLKNEQFFGPGTRLTVL.

A few counts support this clonotype. V usage is TRBV7-3 and J usage is TRBJ2-2; D is unclear. This CDR3 contains 15 residues. CDR1 is SGHTA and CDR2 is FQGTGA in the germline V gene. With 3 bases removed from V and 5 bases from J, the gap between germline ends came to 13 bases. CDR3 region: CASSFVGPPTGELFF. The CDR3 nucleotides are TGTGCCAGCAGCTTCGTGGGCCCCCCAACCGGGGAGCTGTTTTTT.

The genes are TRBV12-3 or TRBV12-4 and TRBJ2-1, with 8 bases fitting TRBD1. V was clipped by 3 bases and J by 7 bases; unmatched bases: 8. The CDR3 has 15 residues. In DNA, the CDR3 is TGTGCCAGCAGTTTTGGCAGGGGGCACCTGAATGAGCAGTTCTTC. Translated, it gives CASSFGRGHLNEQFF.

This clonotype showed up just a few times. CDR3 amino acids: CASSSSGNYGYTF. The CDR3 nucleotides read TGTGCCAGCAGTTCGTCAGGGAACTATGGCTACACCTTC. This chain links TRBV27 with TRBJ1-2; tentatively, D is TRBD1 (5 bases). V lost 4 bases and J lost 2, with 8 bases in between. CDR3 length: 13 amino acids. Per germline, CDR1 MNHEY and CDR2 SMNVEV (reference sequence).

The chain is built from TRBV2 and TRBJ2-7; the D is unclear. Germline lookup yields CDR1 SNHLY and CDR2 FYNNEI. The CDR3 totals 14 residues. V lost 7 bases and J 3 bases, leaving 16 bases between the germline ends. The CDR3 sequence: CASTPLARIYEQYF. CDR3 sequence (DNA): TGTGCCAGCACGCCCCTGGCACGGATCTACGAGCAGTACTTC.

This clonotype was observed a handful of times. The rearrangement uses TRBV5-1 and TRBJ1-1; D not certain. Germline V gene sequence: CDR1 SGHRS, CDR2 YFSETQ. Between the trimmed V and J ends, which lost 2 bases and 2 bases, there was a span of 4 bases. The length of the CDR3 is 12 residues. CDR3 region: CASSFKNTEAFF. The CDR3, as DNA: TGCGCCAGCAGCTTTAAAAACACTGAAGCTTTCTTT.

This clonotype was picked up many times. This chain joins TRBV20-1 and TRBJ2-5, with D perhaps assigned TRBD1 or TRBD2 (5 bases each). In germline, CDR1 is DFQATT, CDR2 SNEGSKA (reference sequence). V was trimmed by 3 bases and J by 0 bases, leaving 11 bases between them. This CDR3 contains 14 residues. The CDR3 region has the DNA TGCAGTGCTAGGGCACCGGGACACCAAGAGACCCAGTACTTC. Translated: CSARAPGHQETQYF.

This clonotype was detected only once. V gene TRBV19 combines with J gene TRBJ2-2; 7 bases line up with TRBD1. The germline CDR1 and CDR2 sequences are LNHDA and SQIVND (reference sequence). The CDR3 consists of 15 residues. V lost 3 bases and J lost 5; bases outside the gene matches: 6. As DNA, the CDR3 is TGTGCCAGTAGTATTGCTGGGACAGTTACCGGGGAGCTGTTTTTT. This gives the protein CASSIAGTVTGELFF.